Following are 6 T cell receptor beta chains from one sample sequenced in a study of blood T cell repertoires in COVID-19. Sequencing was performed with immunoSEQ multiplex PCR; in TCRdb, only in-frame clones are kept and a portion is missing. This sample has about 80,000 clones, with roughly 88% found just once. Sequenced sample: peripheral blood. Every receptor here comes from an elderly woman with acute or convalescent COVID-19.

This chain links TRBV4-2 with TRBJ1-2; TRBD1 matches at 8 bases. From germline, CDR1 is LGHNA and CDR2 YNFKEQ. The CDR3 contains 15 residues. V lost 4 bases to trimming and J lost 6 bases; unmatched junction nucleotides: 10. The CDR3 loop is CASSRSARGRDGYTF. The CDR3, as DNA: TGTGCCAGCAGCCGTAGCGCCAGGGGGCGTGATGGCTACACCTTC.

Remarks on this clone: At the DNA level, this CDR3 is encoded by other sequences in the same sample as well. V and J are TRBV7-9 and TRBJ1-1; unclear D gene. Germline V gene sequence: CDR1 SEHNR, CDR2 FQNEAQ (reference sequence). The CDR3 is made up of 12 amino acids. V was shortened by 3 bases and J by 1 base, with 3 bases between the two germline ends. DNA of the CDR3: TGTGCCAGCAGCTTCTCGAACACTGAAGCTTTCTTT. It translates to CASSFSNTEAFF.

The CDR3 coding sequence is TGCGCCAGCAGCTTGGAGGGGCGCGGGACTAGCGGGTTCAATGAGCAGTTCTTC. Translation gives CASSLEGRGTSGFNEQFF. This chain uses TRBV5-1 with TRBJ2-1; 12 nucleotides align to TRBD2. This CDR3 is 18 amino acids long. J was trimmed by 6 bases and V by 0 bases; bases with no gene match: 10. Germline CDR1 is SGHRS and CDR2 is YFSETQ.

CDR3 protein: CASTPSYEEEKLFF. For the CDR3, the DNA is TGTGCCAGCACCCCAAGTTATGAGGAGGAAAAACTGTTTTTT. This rearrangement joins TRBV3-1 (or the pseudogene TRBV3-2) to TRBJ1-4, with D hard to call. In germline, CDR1 is LGHDT, CDR2 YNNKEL (reference sequence). The ends were cut back, 7 bases at V and 8 bases at J, with 17 bases in the middle. The CDR3 totals 14 residues.

V gene TRBV5-1 combines with J gene TRBJ1-2; 8 nucleotides align to TRBD1. V shed 4 bases, J shed 7 bases, and the junction held 18 bases outside the gene matches. The CDR3 has 17 amino acids. CDR1 and CDR2 from the germline V gene are SGHRS and YFSETQ. For the CDR3, the DNA is TGCGCCAGCAGCGTAGGGAGCTGGACAGGGCGTATTGGTGGCTACACCTTC. As protein: CASSVGSWTGRIGGYTF.

V is TRBV30 and J is TRBJ2-1, with D possibly being TRBD1 (6 bases). Per germline, CDR1 GTSNPN and CDR2 SVGIG (reference sequence). V lost 5 bases and J 6 bases, leaving 17 bases between the germline ends. CDR3 length: 14 amino acids. CDR3 DNA sequence: TGTGCCTGGGAGCCGGGACATGCGGTCAATGAGCAGTTCTTC. The encoded protein is CAWEPGHAVNEQFF.